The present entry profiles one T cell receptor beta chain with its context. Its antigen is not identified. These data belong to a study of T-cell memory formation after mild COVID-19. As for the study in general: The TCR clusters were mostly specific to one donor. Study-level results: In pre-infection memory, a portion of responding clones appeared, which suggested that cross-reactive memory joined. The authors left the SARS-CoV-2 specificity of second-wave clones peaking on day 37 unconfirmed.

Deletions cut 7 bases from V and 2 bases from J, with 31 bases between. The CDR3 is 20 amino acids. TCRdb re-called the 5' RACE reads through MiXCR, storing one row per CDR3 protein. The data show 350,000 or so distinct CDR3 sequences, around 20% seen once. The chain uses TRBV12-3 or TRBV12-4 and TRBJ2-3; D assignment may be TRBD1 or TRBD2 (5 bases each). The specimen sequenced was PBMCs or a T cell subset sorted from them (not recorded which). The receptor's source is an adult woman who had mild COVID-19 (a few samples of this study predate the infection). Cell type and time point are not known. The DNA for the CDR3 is TGTGCCAGCACCTCGTACCTCCTAACCGGGGACCACGGAACCACAGATACGCAGTATTTT. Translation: CASTSYLLTGDHGTTDTQYF.